Listed below are T cell receptor beta chains from one sample, sequenced in a study of blood T cell repertoires in COVID-19. Repertoires were generated with immunoSEQ multiplex PCR, while TCRdb's copy carries only in-frame clones and drops some. The table shows 140,000 or so clones, with approximately 79% occurring only once. Source material: peripheral blood. The source of these receptors is a man aged 45-65 years with active or convalescent COVID-19. Both conserved end residues are part of each CDR3. The D gene is left open where the match is weak. Only some rows state a clone size, as once, few, many or a class for expanded clones.

j_call d_call v_call cdr3_length clone_size cdr3_aa cdr3_nt
TRBJ2-5 - TRBV7-8 16 once CASSHGRASALETQYF TGTGCCAGCAGCCACGGCAGGGCTAGCGCGTTAGAGACCCAGTACTTC
TRBJ1-2 TRBD1 TRBV6-5 14 - CASSYSGQGGPYTF TGTGCCAGCAGTTACTCTGGACAGGGAGGACCATACACCTTC
TRBJ1-6 - TRBV27 14 - CASNSQGHNSPLHF TGTGCCAGCAACTCCCAGGGCCATAATTCACCCCTCCACTTT
TRBJ2-7 TRBD2 TRBV7-8 14 - CASTSLAGEDEQYF TGTGCCAGCACCTCACTAGCGGGAGAGGACGAGCAGTACTTC
TRBJ2-5 TRBD2 TRBV4-2 19 - CASSQESSGRSKEWETQYF TGTGCCAGCAGCCAAGAAAGTAGCGGGAGAAGTAAGGAGTGGGAGACCCAGTACTTC
TRBJ1-2 - TRBV6-2/TRBV6-3 15 few CASSYSSTGRGGYTF TGTGCCAGCAGTTACTCGTCAACAGGGCGAGGTGGCTACACCTTC
TRBJ1-4 TRBD1 TRBV5-1 15 - CASSFQQGGGEKLFF TGCGCCAGCAGCTTCCAACAGGGGGGAGGTGAAAAACTGTTTTTT
TRBJ2-7 TRBD2 TRBV10-1 18 - CASSSVGQNSGRAEEQYF TGCGCCAGCTCTAGTGTCGGACAAAATAGCGGGAGGGCCGAGGAGCAGTACTTC
TRBJ1-1 - TRBV28 12 - CASRDGGTEAFF TGTGCCAGCAGAGATGGGGGGACTGAAGCTTTCTTT
TRBJ2-1 - TRBV11-3 13 - CASSLETHNEQFF TGTGCCAGCAGCTTAGAGACTCACAATGAGCAGTTCTTC
TRBJ2-7 - TRBV7-3 15 - CASSLSAGKSYEQYF TGTGCCAGCAGCTTATCCGCGGGGAAATCCTACGAGCAGTACTTC
TRBJ2-2 TRBD1 TRBV11-3 16 - CASSLRLTGGTGELFF TGTGCCAGCAGCTTAAGGTTGACAGGGGGGACCGGGGAGCTGTTTTTT
TRBJ1-1 - TRBV7-8 15 - CASSLGRRENTEAFF TGTGCCAGCAGCTTAGGCCGGCGGGAGAACACTGAAGCTTTCTTT
TRBJ1-4 - TRBV9 15 - CASSVQGGADEKLFF TGTGCCAGCAGCGTGCAGGGAGGGGCCGATGAAAAACTGTTTTTT
TRBJ2-2 TRBD2 TRBV5-5 17 - CASSLVAGVGRTGELFF TGTGCCAGCAGCTTGGTGGCGGGAGTGGGGCGGACCGGGGAGCTGTTTTTT
TRBJ1-4 - TRBV18 15 - CASSPGRSSNEKLFF TGTGCCAGCTCACCAGGGAGATCGAGTAATGAAAAACTGTTTTTT
TRBJ2-6 TRBD1 TRBV18 18 - CASSPTGTGSVGANVLTF TGTGCCAGCTCACCAACCGGGACAGGGAGTGTTGGGGCCAACGTCCTGACTTTC
TRBJ2-7 - TRBV29-1 12 - CSVAVRVEEQYF TGCAGCGTTGCTGTCAGGGTTGAAGAGCAGTACTTC
TRBJ2-3 - TRBV28 14 - CASSSSFSTDTQYF TGTGCCAGCAGTTCGAGTTTTAGCACAGATACGCAGTATTTT
TRBJ2-1 - TRBV18 11 - CASSPDNEQFF TGTGCCAGCTCACCCGACAATGAGCAGTTCTTC
TRBJ2-1 - TRBV14 15 few CASSLVYGGYNEQFF TGTGCCAGCAGCCTAGTTTACGGGGGATACAATGAGCAGTTCTTC
TRBJ1-5 - TRBV24-1 15 - CATSDFRLSNQPQHF TGTGCCACCAGTGATTTCAGGCTAAGCAATCAGCCCCAGCATTTT
TRBJ2-7 - TRBV29-1 11 - CSVTRDYEQYF TGCAGCGTGACCCGGGACTACGAGCAGTACTTC
TRBJ2-2 TRBD2 TRBV11-3 15 - CASSPRLAGTGELFF TGTGCCAGCAGCCCGAGACTAGCGGGCACCGGGGAGCTGTTTTTT
TRBJ2-2 - TRBV27 14 - CASSFVGAAGELFF TGTGCCAGCAGTTTCGTAGGGGCCGCCGGGGAGCTGTTTTTT
TRBJ2-7 TRBD1 TRBV5-1 13 - CASSSRGSYEQYF TGCGCCAGCAGCTCCAGGGGGTCCTACGAGCAGTACTTC
TRBJ2-3 TRBD2 TRBV20-1 15 - CSASRASGNTDTQYF TGCAGTGCTAGTCGGGCTAGCGGGAACACAGATACGCAGTATTTT
TRBJ1-5 TRBD1 TRBV13 15 - CASSLRGLGNQPQHF TGTGCCAGCAGCCTAAGGGGGCTCGGCAATCAGCCCCAGCATTTT
TRBJ2-5 - TRBV6-5 13 - CASSQRRRETQYF TGTGCCAGCAGTCAACGGAGGAGGGAGACCCAGTACTTC
TRBJ1-1 - TRBV4-2 16 few CASSQDPQGRDTEAFF TGTGCCAGCAGCCAAGACCCCCAGGGCAGGGACACTGAAGCTTTCTTT
TRBJ2-1 - TRBV5-1 13 few CASSPEGYNEQFF TGCGCCAGCAGCCCCGAGGGCTACAATGAGCAGTTCTTC
TRBJ2-5 - TRBV12-3/TRBV12-4 13 - CASSATLQETQYF TGTGCCAGCAGTGCCACACTACAAGAGACCCAGTACTTC
TRBJ2-7 - TRBV5-4 15 - CASSLAREKIYEQYF TGTGCCAGCAGCTTGGCACGGGAGAAAATATACGAGCAGTACTTC
TRBJ1-1 - TRBV18 14 - CASFPGRTNTEAFF TGTGCCAGCTTCCCAGGGAGGACGAACACTGAAGCTTTCTTT
TRBJ2-6 - TRBV18 14 - CASSPTRGANVLTF TGTGCCAGCTCACCAACGCGTGGGGCCAACGTCCTGACTTTC
TRBJ2-1 TRBD2 TRBV7-3 15 few CASSYSGSSYNEQFF TGTGCCAGCAGTTATAGCGGGAGCTCCTACAATGAGCAGTTCTTC
TRBJ2-7 TRBD1 TRBV6-6 15 - CASSYSRQGGYEQYF TGTGCCAGCAGTTACTCGAGACAGGGGGGCTACGAGCAGTACTTC
TRBJ2-7 TRBD1 TRBV15 16 - CATSRESGTGATEQYF TGTGCCACCAGCAGAGAGTCCGGGACAGGGGCGACCGAGCAGTACTTC
TRBJ2-6 TRBD1 TRBV27 19 few CASRTDDGQAYSGANVLTF TGTGCCAGCAGGACAGACGATGGACAGGCCTACTCTGGGGCCAACGTCCTGACTTTC
TRBJ1-2 - TRBV28 11 - CASSSGVGYTF TGTGCCAGCAGTTCAGGGGTTGGCTACACCTTC
TRBJ2-1 TRBD2 TRBV7-3 15 - CASSSRTSPFDEQFF TGTGCCAGCAGCTCGAGGACTAGCCCCTTTGATGAGCAGTTCTTC
TRBJ1-5 TRBD1 TRBV3-1/TRBV3-2 17 - CASSQRTGGGSNQPQHF TGTGCCAGCAGCCAACGGACAGGGGGGGGGAGCAATCAGCCCCAGCATTTT
TRBJ1-2 - TRBV3-1/TRBV3-2 13 - CASSHGQTDGYTF TGTGCCAGCAGCCACGGACAGACTGATGGCTACACCTTC
TRBJ2-5 - TRBV30 12 - CAWSVIGETQYF TGTGCCTGGAGTGTAATCGGGGAGACCCAGTACTTC
TRBJ2-1 TRBD2 TRBV28 15 - CASSSLAVSYNEQFF TGTGCCAGCAGCTCCCTAGCGGTATCCTACAATGAGCAGTTCTTC